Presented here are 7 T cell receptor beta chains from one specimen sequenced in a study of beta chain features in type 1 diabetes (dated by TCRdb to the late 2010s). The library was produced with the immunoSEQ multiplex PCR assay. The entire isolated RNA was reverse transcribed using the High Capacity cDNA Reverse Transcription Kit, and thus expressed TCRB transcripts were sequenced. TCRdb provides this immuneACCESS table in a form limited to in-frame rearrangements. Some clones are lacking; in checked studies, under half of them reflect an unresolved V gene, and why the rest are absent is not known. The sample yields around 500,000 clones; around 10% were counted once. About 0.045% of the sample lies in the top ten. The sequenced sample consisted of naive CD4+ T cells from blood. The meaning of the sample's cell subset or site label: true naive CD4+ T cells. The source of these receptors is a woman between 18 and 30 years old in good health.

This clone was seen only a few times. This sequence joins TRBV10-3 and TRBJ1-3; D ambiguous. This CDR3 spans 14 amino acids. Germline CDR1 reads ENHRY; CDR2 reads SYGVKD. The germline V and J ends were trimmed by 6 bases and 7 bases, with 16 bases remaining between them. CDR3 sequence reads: CAIRPGAGGNTIYF. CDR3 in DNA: TGTGCCATCAGACCGGGAGCCGGCGGGAACACCATATATTTT.

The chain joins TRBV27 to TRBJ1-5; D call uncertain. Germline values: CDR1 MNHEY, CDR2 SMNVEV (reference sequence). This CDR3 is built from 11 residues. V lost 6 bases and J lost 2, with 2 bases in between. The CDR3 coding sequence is TGTGCCAGCAGGGGCAATCAGCCCCAGCATTTT. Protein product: CASRGNQPQHF.

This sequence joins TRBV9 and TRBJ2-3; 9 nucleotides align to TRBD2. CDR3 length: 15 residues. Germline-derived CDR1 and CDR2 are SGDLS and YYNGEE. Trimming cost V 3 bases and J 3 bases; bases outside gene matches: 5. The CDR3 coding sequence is TGTGCCAGCAGCGAGATAGCGGGAGCAACAGATACGCAGTATTTT. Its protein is CASSEIAGATDTQYF.

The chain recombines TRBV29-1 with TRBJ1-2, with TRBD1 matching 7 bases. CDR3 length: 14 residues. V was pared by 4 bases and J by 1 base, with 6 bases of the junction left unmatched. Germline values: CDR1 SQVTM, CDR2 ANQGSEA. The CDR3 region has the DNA TGCAGCGTTGTCGGGACAGCTCATAACTATGGCTACACCTTC. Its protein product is CSVVGTAHNYGYTF.

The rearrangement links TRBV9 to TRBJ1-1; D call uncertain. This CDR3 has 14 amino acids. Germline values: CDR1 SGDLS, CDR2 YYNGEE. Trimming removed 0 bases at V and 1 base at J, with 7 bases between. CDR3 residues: CASSVAPGNTEAFF. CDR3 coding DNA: TGTGCCAGCAGCGTAGCCCCGGGGAACACTGAAGCTTTCTTT.

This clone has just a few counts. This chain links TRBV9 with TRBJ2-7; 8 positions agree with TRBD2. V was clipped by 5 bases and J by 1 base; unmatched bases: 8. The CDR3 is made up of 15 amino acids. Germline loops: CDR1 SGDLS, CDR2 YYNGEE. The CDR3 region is CASRSSGRGSYEQYF. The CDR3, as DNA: TGTGCCAGCAGGTCCAGCGGGAGAGGATCCTACGAGCAGTACTTC. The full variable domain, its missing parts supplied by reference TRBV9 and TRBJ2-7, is DSGVTQTPKHLITATGQRVTLRCSPRSGDLSVYWYQQSLDQGLQFLIQYYNGEERAKGNILERFSAQQFPDLHSELNLSSLELGDSALYFCASRSSGRGSYEQYFGPGTRLTVT.

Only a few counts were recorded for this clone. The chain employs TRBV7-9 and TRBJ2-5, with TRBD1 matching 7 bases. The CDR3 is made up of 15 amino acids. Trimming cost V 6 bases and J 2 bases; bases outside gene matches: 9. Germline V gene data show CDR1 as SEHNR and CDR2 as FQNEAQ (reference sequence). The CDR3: CASRPDRKLQETQYF. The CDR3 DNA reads TGTGCCAGCAGACCGGACAGGAAACTTCAAGAGACCCAGTACTTC. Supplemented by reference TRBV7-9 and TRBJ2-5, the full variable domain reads DTGVSQNPRHKITKRGQNVTFRCDPISEHNRLYWYRQTLGQGPEFLTYFQNEAQLEKSRLLSDRFSAERPKGSFSTLEIQRTEQGDSAMYLCASRPDRKLQETQYFGPGTRLLVL.